The 6 T cell receptor beta chains presented below share a single source sample, sequenced in a study of breast tumors, draining lymph nodes, adjacent tissues. Breast cancer patients provided tissue from their axillary draining lymph nodes. TCRdb used MiXCR to reprocess the multiplex PCR reads, holding one entry per CDR3 protein. The profile covers 150,000 to 200,000 distinct CDR3 sequences, with over 25% appearing a single time and approximately 4.3% taken by the ten largest. The material sequenced was axillary lymph node tissue. All receptors come from a female donor with breast cancer. Some clones in this sample may be carry-over from other donors' samples.

There are many counts of this clonotype. V and J are TRBV12-3 or TRBV12-4 and TRBJ2-5; 13 bases align to TRBD2. V dropped 2 bases and J dropped 4; count of bases not matched to a gene: 7. The CDR3 length is 17 residues. The CDR3 here is CASSLRTSGSGGETQYF. CDR3 in DNA: TGTGCCAGCAGTTTACGGACTAGCGGGAGCGGGGGAGAGACCCAGTACTTC.

The chain recombines TRBV5-4 with TRBJ2-1; TRBD1 or TRBD2 may be the D gene (6 bases each). The CDR3 sequence is 16 residues long. CDR1 is SGHNT and CDR2 is YYREEE in the germline V gene (reference sequence). V gave up 0 bases and J gave up 5 bases, with 15 bases separating them. The CDR3 nucleotides read TGTGCCAGCAGCTTGGGGGGGGCAGGGAGCCACAATGAGCAGTTCTTC. Translated, it gives CASSLGGAGSHNEQFF.

Ten or more counts support this clonotype. The V and J genes are TRBV19 and TRBJ2-6; 8 bases line up with TRBD2. The CDR3 is 15 amino acids. Germline trimming cut 5 bases from V and 4 bases from J; bases unmatched to any gene: 4. Germline CDR1 and CDR2: LNHDA and SQIVND (reference sequence). The CDR3 spells CASSSRTSGANVLTF. CDR3 nucleotides: TGTGCCAGTAGTTCTCGGACTAGCGGGGCCAACGTCCTGACTTTC.

This clonotype showed up many times. The chain uses TRBV12-3 or TRBV12-4 and TRBJ2-5, with 9 nucleotides matching TRBD2. The CDR3 is 16 amino acids. V lost 3 bases and J lost 4; bases outside the gene matches: 9. The DNA of the CDR3 is TGTGCCAGCAGTTTGCGCGGGGGGGCTGACGGAGAGACCCAGTACTTC. Its protein product is CASSLRGGADGETQYF.

This clonotype was recorded many times. The chain has TRBV25-1 and TRBJ2-7; 8 bases agree with TRBD1. The CDR3 has 14 residues. J gave up 5 bases and V 6 bases, and 9 bases lay outside the gene matches. From germline, CDR1 is MGHDK and CDR2 SYGVNS. CDR3: CASSSQAGGNEQYF. The CDR3 DNA reads as TGTGCCAGCAGCTCTCAGGCAGGGGGCAACGAGCAGTACTTC.

The sample holds many counts of this clonotype. The chain joins TRBV5-1 to TRBJ2-2; 14 nucleotides match TRBD2. J lost 6 bases, V lost 4 bases, and 11 bases had no gene match. Germline V gene sequence: CDR1 SGHRS, CDR2 YFSETQ. This CDR3 region has 18 residues. CDR3 amino acids: CASSRTSGGQLHSGELFF. The CDR3 region has the DNA TGCGCCAGCAGCCGGACTAGCGGGGGGCAGTTGCACTCCGGGGAGCTGTTTTTT.